The source of this TCR beta chain is a study of identical twins. Points from the study as a whole: There was an excess of low generation probability in the out-of-frame alpha sequences that twins shared. Within cord blood, abundant beta clonotypes carried fewer insertions, but memory repertoires showed no such trend. Beta out-of-frame twin sharing showed a weaker excess.

This CDR3 comprises 13 residues. V was shortened by 7 bases and J by 8 bases, with 17 bases between the two germline ends. Points on this clonotype: Its specificity is unknown.

Each CDR3 protein is one row after TCRdb ran MiXCR on the 5' RACE reads. Of 640,000 or so distinct CDR3 sequences listed, over 5% are singletons. Sequencing input: naive T cells sorted from blood. This sequence joins TRBV12-3 or TRBV12-4 and TRBJ1-2, with a tentative D call TRBD1 (6 bases). This TCR was sampled from a man younger than 35 in good health. CDR3 bases: TGTGCCAGCACCAGCAGGGGAGTGGGAGGCTACACCTTC. Protein sequence: CASTSRGVGGYTF.